A selection of T cell receptor beta chains follows, all from one sample in a study of beta chain features in type 1 diabetes. Profiled with immunoSEQ multiplex PCR; TCRdb holds only in-frame clones, not every one. The data show 200,000 to 250,000 clones, 68% seen once. The specimen sequenced was naive CD4+ T cells from blood. These receptors were collected from a man between 25 and 39 years old in good health. Both conserved end residues are part of each CDR3. The D gene is left open where the match is weak. Size is omitted from some rows. Given values are once, few, many or a class for expanded clones.

-,15,TRBV29-1,-,TRBJ1-5,CSVGFSQSSNQPQHF,TGCAGCGTTGGGTTTTCGCAGTCGAGCAATCAGCCCCAGCATTTT
-,10,TRBV30,-,TRBJ2-5,CAWSQETQYF,TGTGCCTGGAGCCAAGAGACCCAGTACTTC
-,12,TRBV30,-,TRBJ1-5,CAWGSGNQPQHF,TGTGCCTGGGGTAGCGGCAATCAGCCCCAGCATTTT
-,13,TRBV7-2,once,TRBJ2-1,CASSLEFDNEQFF,TGTGCCAGCAGCTTAGAGTTTGACAATGAGCAGTTCTTC
-,12,TRBV5-4,-,TRBJ2-1,CAWGQYPNEQFF,TGTGCCTGGGGGCAATACCCCAATGAGCAGTTCTTC
TRBD2,16,TRBV5-6,-,TRBJ2-4,CASSSGPGGAENIQYF,TGTGCCAGCAGCTCTGGCCCCGGGGGGGCGGAAAACATTCAGTACTTC
TRBD1,16,TRBV28,few,TRBJ2-5,CASSFPAGTGGETQYF,TGTGCCAGCAGTTTCCCTGCCGGGACAGGGGGTGAGACCCAGTACTTC
TRBD1,11,TRBV29-1,few,TRBJ2-7,CSVETGEILYF,TGCAGCGTTGAGACAGGGGAAATACTGTACTTC
-,16,TRBV7-6,few,TRBJ2-2,CASSSTSGGGTGELFF,TGTGCCAGCAGCTCGACTTCCGGAGGAGGCACCGGGGAGCTGTTTTTT
-,12,TRBV30,-,TRBJ2-2,CAWSVPTGELFF,TGTGCCTGGAGTGTACCCACCGGGGAGCTGTTTTTT
TRBD1,16,TRBV4-1,-,TRBJ2-3,CASSPRQGPSTDTQYF,TGCGCCAGCAGCCCTCGACAGGGACCTAGCACAGATACGCAGTATTTT
TRBD1,15,TRBV7-2,-,TRBJ2-7,CASSTIGTDSYEQYF,TGTGCCAGCAGCACTATCGGGACAGACTCCTACGAGCAGTACTTC
-,13,TRBV15,-,TRBJ2-5,CATSYQPQETQYF,TGTGCCACCAGCTACCAGCCGCAAGAGACCCAGTACTTC
-,11,TRBV30,-,TRBJ2-7,CAWSRSYEQYF,TGTGCCTGGAGTAGATCCTACGAGCAGTACTTC
-,12,TRBV30,few,TRBJ1-3,CAWSGNGVAIYF,TGTGCCTGGAGTGGGAATGGTGTAGCCATATATTTT
-,14,TRBV11-2,few,TRBJ2-3,CASSLGQHTDTQYF,TGTGCCAGCAGCTTGGGACAACACACAGATACGCAGTATTTT
TRBD1,13,TRBV7-6,-,TRBJ2-5,CASSFGQGETQYF,TGTGCCAGCAGCTTCGGACAGGGGGAGACCCAGTACTTC
-,17,TRBV11-2,-,TRBJ2-3,CASSPEGSGRMQDTQYF,TGTGCCAGCAGCCCCGAGGGGAGCGGGCGGATGCAGGATACGCAGTATTTT
TRBD2,15,TRBV9,-,TRBJ2-3,CASTVGSGSTDTQYF,TGTGCCAGCACCGTAGGTAGCGGGAGCACAGATACGCAGTATTTT
-,11,TRBV30,few,TRBJ1-6,CAWSVGGTLHF,TGTGCCTGGAGTGTGGGGGGGACCCTCCACTTT
-,14,TRBV6-6,-,TRBJ1-6,CASSLGSYNSPLHF,TGTGCCAGCAGCCTAGGCTCCTATAATTCACCCCTCCACTTT
TRBD2,16,TRBV30,-,TRBJ2-1,CAWTPRGGVAHNEQFF,TGTGCCTGGACCCCGCGGGGGGGAGTCGCCCACAATGAGCAGTTCTTC
TRBD2,15,TRBV30,-,TRBJ2-1,CAWSELAGGPYEQFF,TGTGCCTGGAGCGAGCTAGCGGGGGGGCCATATGAGCAGTTCTTC
-,14,TRBV7-9,few,TRBJ2-1,CASSLTAAANEQFF,TGTGCCAGCAGCTTAACCGCGGCAGCAAATGAGCAGTTCTTC
TRBD2,15,TRBV7-2,-,TRBJ2-3,CASSKGPRGGDTQYF,TGTGCCAGCAGCAAAGGACCGCGCGGGGGAGATACGCAGTATTTT
-,11,TRBV5-6,-,TRBJ2-1,CASSLTGEQFF,TGTGCCAGCAGCTTGACGGGGGAGCAGTTCTTC
-,16,TRBV23-1,-,TRBJ1-1,CASARVRDQMNTEAFF,TGCGCCAGCGCAAGGGTAAGGGACCAAATGAACACTGAAGCTTTCTTT
-,15,TRBV29-1,-,TRBJ2-1,CSVGYKLQAYNEQFF,TGCAGCGTAGGATATAAGCTCCAGGCCTACAATGAGCAGTTCTTC
-,16,TRBV15,few,TRBJ1-5,CATSRERDTYNQPQHF,TGTGCCACCAGCAGAGAACGCGACACTTACAATCAGCCCCAGCATTTT
TRBD1,13,TRBV5-1,-,TRBJ1-2,CASSLGQGDGYTF,TGCGCCAGCAGCTTGGGACAGGGGGACGGCTACACCTTC
TRBD1,13,TRBV7-9,-,TRBJ2-5,CASSPTGGETQYF,TGTGCCAGCAGCCCAACAGGGGGAGAGACCCAGTACTTC
-,14,TRBV5-1,-,TRBJ2-7,CASSSGTRIYEQYF,TGCGCCAGCAGCTCCGGGACAAGAATCTACGAGCAGTACTTC
TRBD1,12,TRBV29-1,-,TRBJ1-1,CSALTGVTEAFF,TGCAGCGCCCTGACAGGGGTCACTGAAGCTTTCTTT
-,12,TRBV30,-,TRBJ2-1,CAWSVIVDEQFF,TGTGCCTGGAGTGTAATCGTCGATGAGCAGTTCTTC
TRBD2,14,TRBV28,-,TRBJ2-7,CASSLGTSQREQYF,TGTGCCAGCAGTCTGGGGACTAGTCAACGCGAGCAGTACTTC
-,14,TRBV9,-,TRBJ2-7,CASSVAVLSYEQYF,TGTGCCAGCAGCGTAGCTGTTCTTTCCTACGAGCAGTACTTC
-,15,TRBV28,-,TRBJ1-5,CASSFAVGQGQPQHF,TGTGCCAGCAGTTTTGCGGTGGGTCAAGGTCAGCCCCAGCATTTT
-,16,TRBV18,-,TRBJ2-3,CASSPFEGAGTDTQYF,TGTGCCAGCTCACCGTTCGAGGGAGCCGGTACAGATACGCAGTATTTT
TRBD2,15,TRBV28,-,TRBJ2-1,CASSPGLAAAGEQFF,TGTGCCAGCAGTCCGGGACTAGCGGCGGCGGGGGAGCAGTTCTTC
TRBD2,13,TRBV30,-,TRBJ2-5,CACSGGPQETQYF,TGTGCCTGCAGCGGGGGGCCTCAAGAGACCCAGTACTTC
-,14,TRBV7-9,-,TRBJ2-7,CASTSDGSSYEQYF,TGTGCCAGCACCTCGGACGGCAGCTCCTACGAGCAGTACTTC
-,11,TRBV20-1,-,TRBJ2-1,CSAHPGIEQFF,TGCAGTGCGCATCCCGGCATCGAGCAGTTCTTC